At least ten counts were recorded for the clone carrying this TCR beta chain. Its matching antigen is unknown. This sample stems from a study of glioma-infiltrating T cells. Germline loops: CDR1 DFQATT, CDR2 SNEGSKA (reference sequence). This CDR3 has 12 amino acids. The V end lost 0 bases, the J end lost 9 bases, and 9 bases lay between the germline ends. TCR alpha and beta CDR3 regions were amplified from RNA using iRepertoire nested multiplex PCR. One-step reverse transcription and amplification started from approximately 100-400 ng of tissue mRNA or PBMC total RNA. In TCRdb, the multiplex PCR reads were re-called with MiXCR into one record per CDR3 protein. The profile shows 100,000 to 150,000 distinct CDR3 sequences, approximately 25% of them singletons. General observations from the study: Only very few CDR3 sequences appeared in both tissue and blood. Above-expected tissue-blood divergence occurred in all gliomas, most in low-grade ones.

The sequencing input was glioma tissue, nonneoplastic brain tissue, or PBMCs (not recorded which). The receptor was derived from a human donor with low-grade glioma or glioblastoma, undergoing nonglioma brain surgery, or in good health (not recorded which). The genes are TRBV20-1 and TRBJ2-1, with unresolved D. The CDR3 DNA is TGCAGTGCTAGAGATCCCCCTATTGAGCAGTTCTTC. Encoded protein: CSARDPPIEQFF.